The entry below describes one T cell receptor beta chain. Its antigen is not known. Healthy HIV-negative adults with no recent acute infections or vaccinations were recruited as donors. The data were taken from a study of shared clonotypes between healthy human individuals. Sorted-subset replicate PCRs used about 200 ng DNA, around 31,000 T cell genomes. In the original analysis: Filtering of immunoSEQ junctional sequences could not match full-length read filtering. Libraries were prepared by immunoSEQ multiplex PCR; TCRdb keeps only in-frame clonotypes and omits some of them. That table gives V, J and clone size, and the DNA gave D and trimming. This table holds about 2.4 million clones, roughly nine tenths found once. The study, taken as a whole, reports: Some naive CD4 clonotypes, approximately 4.5%, turned up in common across a few donors.

The sample taken for sequencing was naive CD4+ T cells sorted from blood. The subset was: CD45RA+ positively selected. This TCR was recovered from a man aged 18 to 35 in good health.

DNA for the CDR3: TGTGCCAGTAGTATACTGGGGGAAGAGACCCAGTACTTC. This translates into CASSILGEETQYF. The chain links TRBV19 to TRBJ2-5; D possibly uses TRBD1 or TRBD2 (5 bases each). The CDR3 length is 13 residues. Per germline, CDR1 LNHDA and CDR2 SQIVND (reference sequence). The germline V and J ends were trimmed by 2 bases and 3 bases, with 7 bases remaining between them.